These 10 T cell receptor beta chains came from one sample sequenced in a study of cytomegalovirus exposure and HLA in healthy donors. PCR primers comprised 60 Vbeta and 13 Jbeta primers. The method was immunoSEQ multiplex PCR; TCRdb's version includes in-frame clones alone and lacks a portion of them. The sample lists hundreds of thousands of clones, more than 75% occurring once. The specimen sequenced was PBMCs. The receptors come from a man in his forties in good health and CMV-seropositive.

The chain uses TRBV5-4 and TRBJ2-7; no clear D gene. CDR3 length equals 14 residues. Trimming cost V 0 bases and J 6 bases, with 13 bases left between them. The germline V gene encodes CDR1 SGHNT and CDR2 YYREEE (reference sequence). The CDR3 spells CASSLGQAPGEQYF. For the CDR3, the DNA is TGTGCCAGCAGCTTGGGGCAGGCCCCAGGCGAGCAGTACTTC.

A few counts support this clone. The chain combines TRBV5-1 with TRBJ2-3; maybe TRBD1 (6 bases). Germline lookup yields CDR1 SGHRS and CDR2 YFSETQ. The V and J ends lost 4 bases and 2 bases respectively, with 14 bases between them. CDR3 length equals 15 residues. The DNA for the CDR3 is TGCGCCAGCAGCCTATTACAGGGAGCCACAGATACGCAGTATTTT. This gives the protein CASSLLQGATDTQYF.

The genes are TRBV19 and TRBJ2-7; TRBD2 matches at 14 bases. Looked up from germline, CDR1 is LNHDA and CDR2 is SQIVND (reference sequence). Trimming at V came to 11 bases and at J to 4 bases, leaving 4 bases not matched to a gene. The length of the CDR3 is 13 residues. CDR3 DNA: TGTGCCGCCGGGACTAGCGGGAGTTACGAGCAGTACTTC. Residues: CAAGTSGSYEQYF.

This rearrangement joins TRBV19 to TRBJ1-2; D is unresolved. Germline V CDR1 and CDR2: LNHDA, SQIVND (reference sequence). Trimming pared 7 bases from V and 5 bases from J, leaving 17 bases between. CDR3 length: 14 amino acids. CDR3 sequence (DNA): TGTGCCAGTACCCCCAGCGGCTCATGGTATGGCTACACCTTC. Its translation is CASTPSGSWYGYTF.

The gene calls are TRBV6-5 and TRBJ2-7; 7 nucleotides agree with TRBD2. The CDR3 loop spans 15 amino acids. Germline V lookup: CDR1 MNHEY, CDR2 SVGAGI. V lost 2 bases and J lost 5; bases outside the gene matches: 9. CDR3 amino acids: CASSYTREGPHEQYF. CDR3 coding DNA: TGTGCCAGCAGTTACACCAGGGAGGGACCCCACGAGCAGTACTTC.

V is TRBV10-1 and J is TRBJ2-2; TRBD2 matches 8 bases. Germline assignment: CDR1 WNHNN and CDR2 SYGVQD (reference sequence). The V segment lost 0 bases and the J segment 2 bases; nucleotides outside the gene matches: 5. The CDR3 totals 17 residues. The CDR3 reads CASSESMTSVNTGELFF. The CDR3 DNA is TGCGCCAGCAGTGAGTCGATGACTAGCGTTAACACCGGGGAGCTGTTTTTT.

The chain couples TRBV4-1 to TRBJ2-3; D is possibly TRBD2 (6 bases). CDR1 MGHRA and CDR2 YSYEKL come from the germline V gene. CDR3 size: 12 residues. V was clipped by 4 bases and J by 9 bases, with 11 bases between them. In DNA form, the CDR3 reads TGCGCCAGCAGCCTTGGGGCGGGGACGCAGTATTTT. This encodes CASSLGAGTQYF.

The V gene is TRBV29-1, the J gene TRBJ1-1, with D uncertain. V gave up 4 bases and J gave up 0 bases, with 9 bases separating them. Germline-derived CDR1 and CDR2 are SQVTM and ANQGSEA. The CDR3 is made up of 13 amino acids. CDR3 amino acids: CSVGRLMNTEAFF. The CDR3, as DNA: TGCAGCGTTGGTAGACTCATGAACACTGAAGCTTTCTTT.

The chain uses TRBV9 and TRBJ2-3; 7 nucleotides line up with TRBD2. Germline CDR1 SGDLS, CDR2 YYNGEE. The V and J ends lost 0 bases and 2 bases, in that order; junction bases with no gene match: 12. The CDR3 runs 18 residues. CDR3 sequence: CASSVEALAPPPTDTQYF. The CDR3 DNA sequence: TGTGCCAGCAGCGTAGAGGCACTAGCGCCACCCCCCACAGATACGCAGTATTTT.

The V and J genes are TRBV6-1 and TRBJ2-1, with TRBD2 identical over 9 bases. The J segment lost 12 bases and the V segment lost 6 bases, leaving 12 bases of the junction unmatched. Germline V CDR1 and CDR2: MNHNS, SASEGT. This CDR3 contains 14 residues. CDR3 amino acids: CASSPRAGGGLQFF. The CDR3 DNA follows: TGTGCCAGCAGCCCCAGAGCGGGGGGTGGTTTGCAGTTCTTC.